This entry lists 10 T cell receptor beta chains sequenced from one sample in a study of graft-versus-host responses after intestinal transplantation. Sequencing was performed with immunoSEQ multiplex PCR; in TCRdb, only in-frame clones are kept and a portion is missing. Counted here are some 2,300 clones, about 93% occurring once; the ten biggest clones make up over 1.3%. This material consisted of PBMCs, taken about 20 days after intestinal transplant. These receptors were collected from a human patient who received an intestinal transplant, so some T cells may come from the graft donor.

This clone occurred once. The gene calls are TRBV4-2 and TRBJ1-2, with TRBD1 as a possible D gene (6 bases). The germline V gene has CDR1 LGHNA and CDR2 YNFKEQ. The CDR3 loop spans 14 amino acids. V was clipped by 4 bases and J by 1 base, with 10 bases between them. In DNA, the CDR3 is TGTGCCAGCAGCCTTAGAGGGGGTAACTATGGCTACACCTTC. Its translation is CASSLRGGNYGYTF.

The rearrangement links TRBV7-9 to TRBJ2-7; D gene uncertain. The germline V and J ends were trimmed by 4 bases and 12 bases, with 19 bases remaining between them. CDR3 length: 13 residues. Germline-derived CDR1 and CDR2 are SEHNR and FQNEAQ (reference sequence). The CDR3: CASSSQEDAVSYV. The DNA for the CDR3 is TGTGCCAGCAGCTCCCAAGAGGATGCAGTTTCGTACGTC.

This rearrangement joins TRBV28 to TRBJ1-3; tentatively, D is TRBD1 (5 bases). The germline V and J ends were trimmed by 5 bases and 9 bases, with 14 bases remaining between them. Germline-derived CDR1 and CDR2 are MDHEN and SYDVKM. There are 13 residues in the CDR3. CDR3 coding DNA: TGTGCCAGCAGTATTACAGGTACCGGCACCATATATTTT. This encodes CASSITGTGTIYF.

The CDR3 DNA sequence: TGTGCCAGCAGCTTATTCGCTCAGAGTATAAGAGGTTATCAGCCCCAGCATTTT. Translated, it gives CASSLFAQSIRGYQPQHF. The V and J genes are TRBV7-6 and TRBJ1-5; no clear D gene. CDR3 size: 18 residues. Germline CDR1 reads SGHVS; CDR2 reads FNYEAQ. Deletions cut 2 bases from V and 5 bases from J, with 22 bases between.

The chain carries TRBV27 and TRBJ1-2; no definite D call. Trimming removed 3 bases at V and 3 bases at J, with 11 bases between. Germline loops: CDR1 MNHEY, CDR2 SMNVEV (reference sequence). The length of the CDR3 is 14 residues. The CDR3 DNA is TGTGCCAGCAGTTTGGGAGGGCGCGACTATGGCTACACCTTC. It codes for CASSLGGRDYGYTF.

This chain connects TRBV7-2 to TRBJ1-1; D unresolved. Germline V CDR1 and CDR2: SGHTA, FQGNSA. CDR3 length equals 12 residues. The V gene lost 5 bases and the J gene lost 4 bases, with 8 bases spanning the gap. The CDR3 loop is CASSPRSTEAFF. The DNA of the CDR3 is TGTGCCAGCAGCCCCCGGAGCACTGAAGCTTTCTTT.

The rearrangement links TRBV19 to TRBJ2-7; possibly TRBD2 for D (6 bases). Germline-derived CDR1 and CDR2 are LNHDA and SQIVND (reference sequence). This CDR3 region has 15 residues. Trimming shortened V by 3 bases and J by 2 bases, and 14 bases separated the two germline ends. The CDR3 DNA reads TGTGCCAGTAGTATTAGGGAGGCCTCAACCTACGAGCAGTACTTC. Translated, it gives CASSIREASTYEQYF.

CDR3 nucleotides: TGCGCCAGCAGTCAACCAAGGGTCGGACGGGAGAGGGAGGAGCAGTACTTC. Amino acid sequence: CASSQPRVGREREEQYF. This chain links TRBV23-1 with TRBJ2-7; D may be TRBD2 (6 bases). TRBV23-1 is annotated as an ORF whose role is uncertain. The germline V and J ends were trimmed by 2 bases and 7 bases, with 24 bases remaining between them. This CDR3 region has 17 residues.

This clone was counted once. The V call is TRBV6-1, the J call TRBJ2-7, with 7 bases lining up with TRBD1. Germline V gene lookup returns CDR1 MNHNS and CDR2 SASEGT. Germline trimming cut 2 bases from V and 6 bases from J; bases unmatched to any gene: 10. This CDR3 is built from 15 residues. The chain's CDR3 is CASSERAGTAGEQYF. Written as DNA, the CDR3 is TGTGCCAGCAGTGAACGCGCAGGGACAGCTGGCGAGCAGTACTTC.

The gene calls are TRBV2 and TRBJ2-7, with a weak D call TRBD2 (5 bases). This CDR3 has 14 amino acids. Germline V gene data show CDR1 as SNHLY and CDR2 as FYNNEI. Trimming removed 4 bases at V and 3 bases at J, with 13 bases between. The CDR3 loop reads CASSVRVGGYEQYF. The DNA of the CDR3 is TGTGCCAGCAGTGTTAGAGTCGGAGGCTACGAGCAGTACTTC. The variable domain in full, completed from reference TRBV2 and TRBJ2-7, reads EPEVTQTPSHQVTQMGQEVILRCVPISNHLYFYWYRQILGQKVEFLVSFYNNEISEKSEIFDDQFSVERPDGSNFTLKIRSTKLEDSAMYFCASSVRVGGYEQYFGPGTRLTVT.